The source of this T cell receptor (beta chain) is a study of blood T cell repertoires in COVID-19. Whole-study context: Samples taken during acute and convalescent COVID-19 were collected in the United States, Italy and Spain. PBMCs, B-cell-depleted T cells, or T cells provided the cDNA or gDNA that made up the material.

Germline values: CDR1 KGHSH, CDR2 LQKENI. V was shortened by 4 bases and J by 8 bases, with 8 bases between the two germline ends. The CDR3 length is 11 residues. In the authors' workflow: Amplification from reference gene primers served as the basis for estimated nucleated cell counts. Data came from immunoSEQ multiplex PCR; TCRdb stores just in-frame clones and leaves some out. D and trimming were read from the DNA, whereas the V and J calls and clone size are those reported in that table. Here the sample spans 220,000 or so clones, roughly 80% being singletons. Followed longitudinally, the Seattle patients had been enrolled during active infection.

The rearrangement links TRBV18 to TRBJ1-1; TRBD1 is a possible D gene (5 bases). The receptor was isolated from a woman aged 80 or over with COVID-19, enrolled during active disease. The specimen was peripheral blood. In nucleotides, the CDR3 is TGTGCCAGCTCACTTGCAGGGGAAGCTTTCTTT. Translation: CASSLAGEAFF.